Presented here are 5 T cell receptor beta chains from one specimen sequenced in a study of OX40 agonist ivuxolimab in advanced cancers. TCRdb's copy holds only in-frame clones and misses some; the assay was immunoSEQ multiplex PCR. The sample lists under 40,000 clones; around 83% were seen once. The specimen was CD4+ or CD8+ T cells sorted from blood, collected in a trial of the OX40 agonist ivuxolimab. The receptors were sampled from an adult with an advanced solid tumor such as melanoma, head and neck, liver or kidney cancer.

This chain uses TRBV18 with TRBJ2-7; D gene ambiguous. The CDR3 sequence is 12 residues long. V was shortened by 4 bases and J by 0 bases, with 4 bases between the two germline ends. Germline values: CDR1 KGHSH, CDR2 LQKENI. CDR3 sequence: CASSLSSYEQYF. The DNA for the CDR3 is TGTGCCAGCTCACTTAGCTCCTACGAGCAGTACTTC.

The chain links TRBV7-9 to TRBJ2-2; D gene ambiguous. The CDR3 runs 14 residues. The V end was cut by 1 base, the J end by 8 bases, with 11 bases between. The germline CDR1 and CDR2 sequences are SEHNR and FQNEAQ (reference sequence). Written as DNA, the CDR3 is TGTGCCAGCAGCTTAGAAGTGGTCGCGGGGGAGCTGTTTTTT. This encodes CASSLEVVAGELFF.

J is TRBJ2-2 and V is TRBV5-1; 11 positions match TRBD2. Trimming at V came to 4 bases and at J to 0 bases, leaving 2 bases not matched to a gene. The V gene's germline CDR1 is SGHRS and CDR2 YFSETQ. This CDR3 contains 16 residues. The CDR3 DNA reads TGCGCCAGCAGCATGGGACTAGCGGCGAACACCGGGGAGCTGTTTTTT. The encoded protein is CASSMGLAANTGELFF.

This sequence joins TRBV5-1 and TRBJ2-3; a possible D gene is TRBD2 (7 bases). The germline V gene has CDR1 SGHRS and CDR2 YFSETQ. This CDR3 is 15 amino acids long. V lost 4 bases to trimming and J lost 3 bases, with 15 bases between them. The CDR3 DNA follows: TGCGCCAGCAGCCCTGGGGGGGCTTTGACAGATACGCAGTATTTT. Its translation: CASSPGGALTDTQYF.

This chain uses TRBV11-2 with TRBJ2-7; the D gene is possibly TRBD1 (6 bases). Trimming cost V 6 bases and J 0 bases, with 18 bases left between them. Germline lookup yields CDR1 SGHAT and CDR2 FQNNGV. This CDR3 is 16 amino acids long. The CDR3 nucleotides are TGTGCCAGCAGTCCCAGGGGTGGCGTCCGCTCCTACGAGCAGTACTTC. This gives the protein CASSPRGGVRSYEQYF.